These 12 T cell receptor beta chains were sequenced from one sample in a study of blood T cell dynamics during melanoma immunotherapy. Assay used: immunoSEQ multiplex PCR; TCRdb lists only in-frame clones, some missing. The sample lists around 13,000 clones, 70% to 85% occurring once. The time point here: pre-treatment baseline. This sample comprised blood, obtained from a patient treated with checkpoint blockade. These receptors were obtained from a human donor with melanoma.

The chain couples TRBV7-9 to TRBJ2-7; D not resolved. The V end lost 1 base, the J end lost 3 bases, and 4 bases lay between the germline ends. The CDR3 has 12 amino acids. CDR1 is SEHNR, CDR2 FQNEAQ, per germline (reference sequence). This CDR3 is CASSLGVYEQYF. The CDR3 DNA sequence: TGTGCCAGCAGCTTAGGTGTCTACGAGCAGTACTTC.

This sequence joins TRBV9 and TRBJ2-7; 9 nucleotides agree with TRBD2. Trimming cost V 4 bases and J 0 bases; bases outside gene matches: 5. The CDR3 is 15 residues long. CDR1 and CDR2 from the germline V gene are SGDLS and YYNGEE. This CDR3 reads CASSPIAGVSYEQYF. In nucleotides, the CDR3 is TGTGCCAGCAGCCCAATAGCGGGGGTCTCCTACGAGCAGTACTTC.

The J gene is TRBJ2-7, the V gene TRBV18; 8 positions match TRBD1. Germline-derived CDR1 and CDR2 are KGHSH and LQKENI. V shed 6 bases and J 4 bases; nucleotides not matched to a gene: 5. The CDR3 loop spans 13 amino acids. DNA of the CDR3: TGTGCCAGCTCCACAAGGGACAGGTACGAGCAGTACTTC. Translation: CASSTRDRYEQYF.

The DNA of the CDR3 is TGTGCCAGCACCCTACGGGAGGGACGGGGCAACACTGAAGCTTTCTTT. Protein sequence: CASTLREGRGNTEAFF. The chain is built from TRBV11-2 and TRBJ1-1, with D perhaps TRBD1 (5 bases). CDR1 SGHAT and CDR2 FQNNGV come from the germline V gene. V dropped 7 bases and J dropped 2 bases, with 20 bases sitting between them. This CDR3 region has 16 residues.

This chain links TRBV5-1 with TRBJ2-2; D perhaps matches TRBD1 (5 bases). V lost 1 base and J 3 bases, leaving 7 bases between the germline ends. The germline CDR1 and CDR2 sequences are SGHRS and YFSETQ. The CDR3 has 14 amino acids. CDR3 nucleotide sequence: TGCGCCAGCAGCTTGTTACAGGACACCGGGGAGCTGTTTTTT. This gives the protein CASSLLQDTGELFF.

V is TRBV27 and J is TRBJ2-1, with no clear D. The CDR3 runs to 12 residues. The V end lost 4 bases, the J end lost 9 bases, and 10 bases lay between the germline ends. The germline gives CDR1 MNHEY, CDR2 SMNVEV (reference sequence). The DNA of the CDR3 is TGTGCCAGCAGTTCGAGTCGCAGTGAGCAGTTCTTC. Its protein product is CASSSSRSEQFF.

CDR3: CASSGEPRDTQYF. For the CDR3, the DNA is TGTGCCAGCAGCGGAGAACCCCGGGATACGCAGTATTTT. The V call is TRBV7-9, the J call TRBJ2-3; D is unresolved. The germline V gene encodes CDR1 SEHNR and CDR2 FQNEAQ (reference sequence). V was pared by 5 bases and J by 6 bases, with 12 bases between. This CDR3 has 13 residues. The full variable domain, in which reference TRBV7-9 and TRBJ2-3 provide the parts outside the CDR3, is DTGVSQNPRHKITKRGQNVTFRCDPISEHNRLYWYRQTLGQGPEFLTYFQNEAQLEKSRLLSDRFSAERPKGSFSTLEIQRTEQGDSAMYLCASSGEPRDTQYFGPGTRLTVL.

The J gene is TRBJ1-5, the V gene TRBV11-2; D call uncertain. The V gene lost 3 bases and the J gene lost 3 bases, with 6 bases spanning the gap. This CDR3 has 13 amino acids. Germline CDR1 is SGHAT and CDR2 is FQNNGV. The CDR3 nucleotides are TGTGCCAGCAGCTTGGGAGTCAATCAGCCCCAGCATTTT. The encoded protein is CASSLGVNQPQHF.

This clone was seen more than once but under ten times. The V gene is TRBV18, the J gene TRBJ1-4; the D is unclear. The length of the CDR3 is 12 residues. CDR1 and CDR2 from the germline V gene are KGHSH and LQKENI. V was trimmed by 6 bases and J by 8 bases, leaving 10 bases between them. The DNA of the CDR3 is TGTGCCAGCTCGACGGTGGAAGAAAAACTGTTTTTT. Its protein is CASSTVEEKLFF.

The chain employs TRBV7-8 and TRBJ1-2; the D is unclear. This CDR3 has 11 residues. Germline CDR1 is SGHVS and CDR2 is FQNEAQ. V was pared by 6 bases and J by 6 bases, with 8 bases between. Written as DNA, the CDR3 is TGTGCCAGCAGTCTAAGAGATGGCTACACCTTC. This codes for CASSLRDGYTF.

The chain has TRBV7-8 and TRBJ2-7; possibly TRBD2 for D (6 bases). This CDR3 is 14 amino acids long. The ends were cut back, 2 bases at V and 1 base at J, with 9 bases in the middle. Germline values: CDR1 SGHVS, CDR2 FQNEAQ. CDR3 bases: TGTGCCAGCAGCTTAAATGGGAGGTCCTACGAGCAGTACTTC. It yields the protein CASSLNGRSYEQYF.

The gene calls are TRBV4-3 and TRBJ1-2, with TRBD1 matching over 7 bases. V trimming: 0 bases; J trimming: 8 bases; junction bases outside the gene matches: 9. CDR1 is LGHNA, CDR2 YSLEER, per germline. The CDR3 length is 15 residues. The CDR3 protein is CASSQEPTGTAGYTF. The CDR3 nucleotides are TGCGCCAGCAGCCAAGAGCCGACCGGGACAGCCGGCTACACCTTC.